These 23 T cell receptor beta chains came from one sample sequenced in a study of T-cell memory formation after mild COVID-19. TCRdb reanalysed the 5' RACE reads using MiXCR and keeps one entry per CDR3 protein. The data show a few hundred thousand distinct CDR3 sequences, 8.5% to 9.5% seen once. The sequenced sample consisted of PBMCs or a T cell subset sorted from them (not recorded which). Source of these receptors: a man aged 18 to 29 who had mild COVID-19 (a few samples of this study predate the infection). Cell type and time point are not known.

This clonotype was detected a few times. V is TRBV29-1 and J is TRBJ2-2; 8 bases line up with TRBD1. The CDR3 loop spans 14 amino acids. Germline-derived CDR1 and CDR2 are SQVTM and ANQGSEA. V dropped 1 base and J dropped 5; count of bases not matched to a gene: 3. This CDR3 is CSVEAGGRTGELFF. The CDR3 coding sequence is TGCAGCGTTGAAGCAGGGGGCCGGACCGGGGAGCTGTTTTTT.

The J gene is TRBJ2-1, the V gene TRBV7-2, with a weak D call TRBD1 (5 bases). The V and J ends lost 6 bases and 12 bases respectively, with 18 bases between them. The CDR3 covers 13 residues. Per germline, CDR1 SGHTA and CDR2 FQGNSA. CDR3 nucleotide sequence: TGTGCCAGCAGTCAAGACAGCATGATAGGGCAGTTCTTC. Amino acids: CASSQDSMIGQFF. The full variable domain, completed using reference TRBV7-2 and TRBJ2-1, is GAGVSQSPSNKVTEKGKDVELRCDPISGHTALYWYRQSLGQGLEFLIYFQGNSAPDKSGLPSDRFSAERTGGSVSTLTIQRTQQEDSAVYLCASSQDSMIGQFFGPGTRLTVL.

The chain links TRBV6-2 or TRBV6-3 to TRBJ2-5; D possibly uses TRBD1 or TRBD2 (5 bases each). The CDR3 is 15 residues long. Trimming took 5 bases from V and 5 from J, leaving 18 bases between them. Germline CDR1 MNHEY, CDR2 SVGEGT. The CDR3 DNA sequence: TGTGCCAGCAGTGCCCTCGGGACGACCTCGGAGACCCAGTACTTC. It translates to CASSALGTTSETQYF.

The chain carries TRBV3-1 and TRBJ2-1, with TRBD2 as a possible D gene (7 bases). Germline V lookup: CDR1 LGHDT, CDR2 YNNKEL (reference sequence). Trimming left V 6 bases short and J 5 bases short, with 11 bases between. This CDR3 is built from 13 residues. In DNA form, the CDR3 reads TGTGCCAGCAGGAGGGGGGGGGACAATGAGCAGTTCTTC. Amino acids: CASRRGGDNEQFF.

This clonotype was detected many times. The rearrangement joins TRBV7-6 to TRBJ2-2, with a possible D match to TRBD2 (6 bases). The CDR3 runs to 16 residues. V dropped 8 bases and J dropped 5 bases, with 21 bases sitting between them. Germline CDR1 SGHVS, CDR2 FNYEAQ. The CDR3 DNA sequence: TGTGCCAGCGGACCCGGGACCCAGGAGGGAACCGGGGAGCTGTTTTTT. Encoded protein: CASGPGTQEGTGELFF.

This clonotype was observed many times. The chain couples TRBV12-3 or TRBV12-4 to TRBJ2-1; 9 positions match TRBD2. J was trimmed by 6 bases and V by 3 bases; bases with no gene match: 9. This CDR3 has 16 amino acids. CDR3 residues: CASSLGRGGPPNEQFF. The CDR3 DNA reads TGTGCCAGCAGTTTGGGGCGGGGGGGCCCCCCCAATGAGCAGTTCTTC.

This clonotype has ten or more counts. This chain connects TRBV4-2 to TRBJ2-3; TRBD2 is a possible D gene (6 bases). Trimming took 11 bases from V and 0 from J, leaving 24 bases between them. This CDR3 spans 17 amino acids. Per germline, CDR1 LGHNA and CDR2 YNFKEQ. CDR3 sequence (DNA): TGTGCCTCAAACCACGGGGCAACGGGGGATAGCACAGATACGCAGTATTTT. Amino acid sequence: CASNHGATGDSTDTQYF.

J is TRBJ1-6 and V is TRBV6-6; 8 nucleotides align to TRBD1. This CDR3 has 14 residues. The V and J ends lost 4 bases and 10 bases, in that order; junction bases with no gene match: 6. CDR1 is MNHNY and CDR2 is SVGAGI in the germline V gene (reference sequence). The CDR3 bases are TGTGCCAGCAGTTCCAGGGGGCCAGGGTCACCCCTCCACTTT. Encoded protein: CASSSRGPGSPLHF.

This clonotype was seen a few times. The chain combines TRBV12-3 or TRBV12-4 with TRBJ2-7, with D unclear. Trimming removed 7 bases at V and 1 base at J, with 11 bases between. The CDR3 runs 13 residues. In DNA, the CDR3 is TGTGCCAGCACTTCTACAGCTTCCTACGAGCAGTACTTC. Amino acids: CASTSTASYEQYF.

Remarks on this clonotype: At one of its ends the junction is not consistent with the germline gene, which may arise from a read error. The chain carries TRBV4-1 and TRBJ1-1; D is ambiguous. CDR1 MGHRA and CDR2 YSYEKL come from the germline V gene. This CDR3 region has 12 residues. The CDR3 is CASSKENTEAFF. The CDR3 region has the DNA TGCGCCAGCAGCAAAGAGAACACTGAAGCTTTCTTT.

The rearrangement uses TRBV9 and TRBJ2-2, with 7 bases aligning to TRBD2. The CDR3 is 16 residues long. The germline V gene encodes CDR1 SGDLS and CDR2 YYNGEE. J was trimmed by 3 bases and V by 2 bases; bases with no gene match: 7. CDR3 sequence: CASSVGGSIHTGELFF. For the CDR3, the DNA is TGTGCCAGCAGCGTCGGGGGGTCGATTCACACCGGGGAGCTGTTTTTT.

This clonotype was recorded many times. J is TRBJ1-2 and V is TRBV4-3; TRBD1 aligns across 7 bases. The trim removed 0 bases at V and 8 bases at J, leaving 6 bases unmatched. The V gene's germline CDR1 is LGHNA and CDR2 YSLEER. The CDR3 runs to 14 residues. Written as DNA, the CDR3 is TGCGCCAGCAGCCAAGATGAGGGGGCGCGGGGCTACACCTTC. Encoded protein: CASSQDEGARGYTF.

The rearrangement joins TRBV7-3 to TRBJ2-2; D not resolved. Trimming removed 2 bases at V and 4 bases at J, with 11 bases between. This CDR3 comprises 15 residues. Germline V gives CDR1 SGHTA, CDR2 FQGTGA. Written as DNA, the CDR3 is TGTGCCAGCAGCTTAGGTGTTACTGGCACCGGGGAGCTGTTTTTT. Translating it yields CASSLGVTGTGELFF.

V gene TRBV6-1 combines with J gene TRBJ2-5; D may be TRBD1 or TRBD2 (6 bases each). V gave up 4 bases and J gave up 7 bases, with 19 bases separating them. The CDR3 has 15 residues. Germline CDR1 is MNHNS and CDR2 is SASEGT. For the CDR3, the DNA is TGTGCCAGCAGTGCCCCTCCCGGGGGCTCAAGGACCCAGTACTTC. This encodes CASSAPPGGSRTQYF.

This clonotype was seen more than once but under ten times. The chain joins TRBV4-1 to TRBJ1-6; possibly TRBD1 for D (6 bases). The CDR3 is 17 residues long. Deletions cut 3 bases from V and 8 bases from J, with 20 bases between. The V gene's germline CDR1 is MGHRA and CDR2 YSYEKL. CDR3 amino acids: CASSHQGRRGADSPLHF. The DNA of the CDR3 is TGCGCCAGCAGCCACCAAGGCCGACGGGGGGCTGATTCACCCCTCCACTTT.

This clonotype was counted between two and nine times. The J gene is TRBJ2-5, the V gene TRBV4-3; D is uncertain. Trimming left V 2 bases short and J 3 bases short, with 7 bases between. The CDR3 spans 13 residues. Germline V gene data show CDR1 as LGHNA and CDR2 as YSLEER. CDR3 amino acids: CASSQLIKETQYF. CDR3 nucleotide sequence: TGCGCCAGCAGCCAATTAATCAAAGAGACCCAGTACTTC.

This clonotype was detected a few times. The V call is TRBV7-2, the J call TRBJ2-5; TRBD1 might be the D (5 bases). Trimming removed 0 bases from V and 1 base from J, with 15 bases in between. The CDR3 runs to 17 residues. The germline gives CDR1 SGHTA, CDR2 FQGNSA. DNA for the CDR3: TGTGCCAGCAGCTTAGCGCCTCTGACAGTTATCCAAGAGACCCAGTACTTC. It is translated as CASSLAPLTVIQETQYF.

There are a few counts of this clonotype. The chain employs TRBV4-2 and TRBJ2-1; D is tentatively TRBD1 or TRBD2 (5 bases each). V lost 0 bases and J 4 bases, leaving 13 bases between the germline ends. The germline V gene encodes CDR1 LGHNA and CDR2 YNFKEQ. The CDR3 contains 16 residues. The CDR3 sequence is CASSQDPGAPYNEQFF. CDR3 nucleotide sequence: TGTGCCAGCAGCCAAGACCCCGGGGCCCCTTACAATGAGCAGTTCTTC.

The gene calls are TRBV6-1 and TRBJ1-1; D unresolved. CDR3 length equals 13 residues. The germline V gene encodes CDR1 MNHNS and CDR2 SASEGT. V was cut by 7 bases and J by 1 base, with 10 bases left in between. The CDR3 loop reads CASTLSWNTEAFF. CDR3 DNA: TGTGCCAGCACCCTATCGTGGAACACTGAAGCTTTCTTT.

This clonotype was observed many times. The V call is TRBV6-5, the J call TRBJ2-7; D may be TRBD1 or TRBD2 (5 bases each). Germline V gene sequence: CDR1 MNHEY, CDR2 SVGAGI. Between the trimmed V and J ends, which lost 2 bases and 0 bases, there was a span of 11 bases. CDR3 length equals 15 residues. The CDR3 region is CASSYRGPSSYEQYF. The CDR3 region has the DNA TGTGCCAGCAGTTACCGGGGACCAAGCTCCTACGAGCAGTACTTC.

V and J are TRBV12-3 or TRBV12-4 and TRBJ1-5, with 7 bases fitting TRBD1. J was trimmed by 1 base and V by 6 bases; bases with no gene match: 3. The length of the CDR3 is 14 residues. CDR3 in amino acids: CASRPTGSNQPQHF. The CDR3 DNA is TGTGCCAGCAGGCCGACAGGGAGCAATCAGCCCCAGCATTTT.

The V call is TRBV5-6, the J call TRBJ2-5; D may be TRBD1 (6 bases). Between the trimmed V and J ends, which lost 5 bases and 3 bases, there was a span of 17 bases. This CDR3 is built from 15 residues. In germline, CDR1 is SGHDT, CDR2 YYEEEE. CDR3 bases: TGTGCCAGCAGTTCACTCAGGGGATTAAAAGAGACCCAGTACTTC. Translation gives CASSSLRGLKETQYF.

This clonotype was detected a few times. This rearrangement joins TRBV20-1 to TRBJ1-5, with unresolved D. This CDR3 region has 15 residues. CDR1 and CDR2 from the germline V gene are DFQATT and SNEGSKA (reference sequence). V was shortened by 0 bases and J by 4 bases, with 13 bases between the two germline ends. This chain's CDR3 is CSARDPSTRNQPQHF. Here the CDR3 DNA reads TGCAGTGCTAGAGATCCGTCGACACGTAATCAGCCCCAGCATTTT.